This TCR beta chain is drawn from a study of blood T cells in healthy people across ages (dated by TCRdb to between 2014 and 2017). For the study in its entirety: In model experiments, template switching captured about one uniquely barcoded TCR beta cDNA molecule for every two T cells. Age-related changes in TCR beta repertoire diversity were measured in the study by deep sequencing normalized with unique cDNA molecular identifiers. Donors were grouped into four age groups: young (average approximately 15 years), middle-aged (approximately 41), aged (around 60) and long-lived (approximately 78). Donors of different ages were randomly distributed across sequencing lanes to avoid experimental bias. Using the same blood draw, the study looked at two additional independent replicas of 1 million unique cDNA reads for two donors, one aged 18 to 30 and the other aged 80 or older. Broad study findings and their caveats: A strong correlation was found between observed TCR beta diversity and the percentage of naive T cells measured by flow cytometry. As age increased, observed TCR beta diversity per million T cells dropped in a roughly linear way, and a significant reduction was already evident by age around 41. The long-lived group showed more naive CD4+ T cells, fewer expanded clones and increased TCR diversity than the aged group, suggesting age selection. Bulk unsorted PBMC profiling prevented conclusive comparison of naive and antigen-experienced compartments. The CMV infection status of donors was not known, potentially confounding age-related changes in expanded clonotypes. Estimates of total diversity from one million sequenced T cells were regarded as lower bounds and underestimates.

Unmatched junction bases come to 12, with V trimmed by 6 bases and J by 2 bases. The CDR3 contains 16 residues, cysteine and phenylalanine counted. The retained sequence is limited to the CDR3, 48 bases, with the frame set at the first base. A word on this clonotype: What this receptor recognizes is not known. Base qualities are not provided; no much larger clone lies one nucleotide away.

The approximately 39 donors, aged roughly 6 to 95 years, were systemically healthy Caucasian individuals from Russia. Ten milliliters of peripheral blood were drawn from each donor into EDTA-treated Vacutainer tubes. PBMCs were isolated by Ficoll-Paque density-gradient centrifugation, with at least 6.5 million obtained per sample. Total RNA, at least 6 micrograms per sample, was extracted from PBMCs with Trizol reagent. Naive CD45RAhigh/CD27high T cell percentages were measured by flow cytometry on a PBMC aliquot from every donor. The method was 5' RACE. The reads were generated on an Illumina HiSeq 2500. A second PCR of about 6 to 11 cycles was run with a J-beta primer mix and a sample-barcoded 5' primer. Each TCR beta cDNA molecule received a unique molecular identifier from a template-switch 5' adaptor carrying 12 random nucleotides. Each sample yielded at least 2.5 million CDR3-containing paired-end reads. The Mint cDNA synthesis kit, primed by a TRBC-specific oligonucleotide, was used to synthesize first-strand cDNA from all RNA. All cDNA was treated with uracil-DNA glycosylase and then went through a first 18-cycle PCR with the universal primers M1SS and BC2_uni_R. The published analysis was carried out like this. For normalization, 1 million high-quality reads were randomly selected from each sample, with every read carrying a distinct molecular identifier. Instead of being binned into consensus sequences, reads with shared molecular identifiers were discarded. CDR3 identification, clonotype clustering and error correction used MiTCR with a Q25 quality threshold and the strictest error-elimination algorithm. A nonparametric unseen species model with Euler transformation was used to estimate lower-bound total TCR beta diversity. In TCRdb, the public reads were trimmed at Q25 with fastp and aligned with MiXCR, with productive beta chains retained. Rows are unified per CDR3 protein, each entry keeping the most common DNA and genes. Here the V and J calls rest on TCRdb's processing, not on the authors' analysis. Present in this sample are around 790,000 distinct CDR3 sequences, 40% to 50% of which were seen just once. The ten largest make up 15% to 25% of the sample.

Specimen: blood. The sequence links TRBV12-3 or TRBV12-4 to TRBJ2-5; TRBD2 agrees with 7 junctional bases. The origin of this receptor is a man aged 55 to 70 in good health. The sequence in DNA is TGTGCCAGCAGCCCCCGCGGGGGAAAAGCTCAAGAGACCCAGTACTTC. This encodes CASSPRGGKAQETQYF.